The next 23 T cell receptor beta chains were all read from a single sample in a study of blood T cell repertoires in COVID-19. Sequenced by immunoSEQ multiplex PCR; TCRdb stores in-frame clones only, minus some. The table has some 490,000 clones, approximately 85% seen once; the top ten hold about 3%. Sequencing was performed on peripheral blood. The receptors here all came from a human donor in a cohort sampled during active COVID-19.

This clone was seen just once. V is TRBV28 and J is TRBJ2-3, with TRBD2 identical over 8 bases. Germline V lookup: CDR1 MDHEN, CDR2 SYDVKM. This CDR3 spans 13 amino acids. Germline trimming cut 6 bases from V and 4 bases from J; bases unmatched to any gene: 3. Written as DNA, the CDR3 is TGTGCCAGCAGGACGGGACTAGCAGATACGCAGTATTTT. Protein product: CASRTGLADTQYF.

This clone was observed a handful of times. The V gene is TRBV2, the J gene TRBJ2-7, with 12 positions matching TRBD2. V trimming: 3 bases; J trimming: 2 bases; junction bases outside the gene matches: 8. The CDR3 contains 17 residues. Germline V gene lookup returns CDR1 SNHLY and CDR2 FYNNEI. The CDR3 DNA sequence: TGTGCCAGCAGTGAGACTCCGGGACTAGCGGGCGCCTACGAGCAGTACTTC. This translates into CASSETPGLAGAYEQYF.

The V gene is TRBV5-1, the J gene TRBJ1-4; D ambiguous. V lost 2 bases to trimming and J lost 2 bases, with 7 bases between them. CDR3 length: 14 residues. Germline values: CDR1 SGHRS, CDR2 YFSETQ. The CDR3 DNA follows: TGCGCCAGCAGCTTTGGAGGGACTAATGAAAAACTGTTTTTT. Translating it yields CASSFGGTNEKLFF.

The chain joins TRBV6-5 to TRBJ2-7; D might be TRBD1 (6 bases). The CDR3 has 15 residues. Trimming removed 8 bases at V and 5 bases at J, with 22 bases between. CDR1 and CDR2 from the germline V gene are MNHEY and SVGAGI. As DNA, the CDR3 is TGTGCCAGCCGCAGAAGGTTAACAGGGAACCACGAGCAGTACTTC. Its translation: CASRRRLTGNHEQYF.

This clone turned up a few times. The genes are TRBV5-1 and TRBJ2-7; D not resolved. Germline assignment: CDR1 SGHRS and CDR2 YFSETQ. V was pared by 0 bases and J by 2 bases, with 12 bases between. This CDR3 comprises 15 residues. The CDR3 DNA follows: TGCGCCAGCAGCTTGGTAGACTCGATAACCTACGAGCAGTACTTC. It specifies CASSLVDSITYEQYF.

The count of this clone is one. This sequence joins TRBV7-2 and TRBJ2-5; TRBD2 might be the D (6 bases). V lost 4 bases and J 4 bases, leaving 13 bases between the germline ends. CDR3 length: 14 residues. Looked up from germline, CDR1 is SGHTA and CDR2 is FQGNSA. The CDR3, as DNA: TGTGCCAGCAGCTCGCGGGGAGGAGGAGAGACCCAGTACTTC. Protein: CASSSRGGGETQYF.

This clone has only a few counts. The rearrangement joins TRBV30 to TRBJ1-2; D not certain. The CDR3 is made up of 14 amino acids. Per germline, CDR1 GTSNPN and CDR2 SVGIG (reference sequence). V gave up 2 bases and J gave up 8 bases, with 18 bases separating them. CDR3 residues: CAWSPRERVAGYTF. As DNA, the CDR3 is TGTGCCTGGAGTCCGAGGGAGAGGGTGGCCGGCTACACCTTC.

This chain connects TRBV29-1 to TRBJ1-2; 8 bases match TRBD1. The CDR3 extends over 16 amino acids. Germline CDR1 reads SQVTM; CDR2 reads ANQGSEA. V shed 6 bases and J 5 bases; nucleotides not matched to a gene: 17. In DNA, the CDR3 is TGCAGCGTCGCCTCAGGGGGCTACTTTCAGGGATATGGCTACACCTTC. This translates into CSVASGGYFQGYGYTF.

This clone appeared a few times. This rearrangement joins TRBV7-2 to TRBJ2-7; D might be TRBD2 (5 bases). Germline V gene lookup returns CDR1 SGHTA and CDR2 FQGNSA. CDR3 length equals 12 residues. Trimming took off 0 bases at V and 11 bases at J, with 11 bases between the two ends. The CDR3 here is CASSLARQEEYF. The CDR3, as DNA: TGTGCCAGCAGCTTAGCGCGGCAGGAGGAGTACTTC.

In the case of this clone: The sample contains more than one DNA sequence encoding this CDR3. The V gene is TRBV6-5, the J gene TRBJ1-3, with D possibly TRBD1 on 5 matching bases. The V and J ends lost 2 bases and 0 bases respectively, with 8 bases between them. CDR1 and CDR2 from the germline V gene are MNHEY and SVGAGI. This CDR3 has 15 residues. CDR3 bases: TGTGCCAGCAGTTACAGCACAGGCTCTGGAAACACCATATATTTT. Translated: CASSYSTGSGNTIYF.

This chain links TRBV15 with TRBJ1-2, with a possible D match to TRBD1 (5 bases). There are 14 residues in the CDR3. CDR1 and CDR2 (germline): LNHNV, YYDKDF (reference sequence). V gave up 3 bases and J gave up 3 bases, with 11 bases separating them. The CDR3 here is CATSSRGSDYGYTF. The CDR3 nucleotides read TGTGCCACCAGCAGTAGGGGTTCGGACTATGGCTACACCTTC.

A note on this clone: This specimen includes other DNA sequences encoding the same CDR3. The chain couples TRBV14 to TRBJ2-7; 9 nucleotides match TRBD1. CDR3 length: 12 amino acids. With 4 bases clipped from V and 6 bases from J, the junction kept 1 base outside the gene matches. Germline loops: CDR1 SGHDN, CDR2 FVKESK. CDR3 sequence reads: CASSRQGGEQYF. The CDR3 region has the DNA TGTGCCAGCAGCCGACAGGGGGGCGAGCAGTACTTC.

This chain connects TRBV5-1 to TRBJ1-4; 7 bases match TRBD1. Per germline, CDR1 SGHRS and CDR2 YFSETQ. J lost 8 bases, V lost 5 bases, and 15 bases had no gene match. The CDR3 extends over 16 amino acids. Written as DNA, the CDR3 is TGCGCCAGCAGTTCACAGTTCAGGGGGGAAAAGGAAAAACTGTTTTTT. Protein product: CASSSQFRGEKEKLFF.

The gene calls are TRBV30 and TRBJ1-5, with 9 bases fitting TRBD1. Germline CDR1 reads GTSNPN; CDR2 reads SVGIG (reference sequence). The CDR3 loop spans 15 amino acids. V lost 5 bases, J lost 1 base, and 6 bases stayed unmatched. For the CDR3, the DNA is TGTGCCTGGGGGGGACAGGGTAAAAGCAATCAGCCCCAGCATTTT. Protein product: CAWGGQGKSNQPQHF.

This chain uses TRBV7-8 with TRBJ1-2; 7 positions match TRBD1. This CDR3 has 16 residues. In germline, CDR1 is SGHVS, CDR2 FQNEAQ. J was trimmed by 13 bases and V by 10 bases; bases with no gene match: 27. The CDR3 DNA is TGTGCCACAGGGCCCCGGGACAGACATATTCTATGGCTATTCACCTTC. Translated, it gives CATGPRDRHILWLFTF.

This chain joins TRBV2 and TRBJ1-4, with D perhaps TRBD1 (6 bases). The CDR3 is 15 amino acids. The germline V gene encodes CDR1 SNHLY and CDR2 FYNNEI. Trimming removed 2 bases from V and 8 bases from J, with 15 bases in between. In nucleotides, the CDR3 is TGTGCCAGCAGTGAAAACAGGGTCTTAAAGGAAAAACTGTTTTTT. Translated: CASSENRVLKEKLFF.

In the case of this clone: Other DNA sequences in this specimen translate into the identical CDR3. The gene calls are TRBV5-5 and TRBJ2-1; 14 bases match TRBD2. The germline gives CDR1 SGHKS, CDR2 YYEKEE (reference sequence). The V segment lost 4 bases and the J segment 0 bases; nucleotides outside the gene matches: 3. The length of the CDR3 is 17 residues. The CDR3 DNA reads TGTGCCAGCAGCCCGGGGACTAGCGGGAGCTCCTACAATGAGCAGTTCTTC. Its translation: CASSPGTSGSSYNEQFF. Looking up the rest from reference TRBV5-5 and TRBJ2-1 gives the full variable domain: DAGVTQSPTHLIKTRGQQVTLRCSPISGHKSVSWYQQVLGQGPQFIFQYYEKEERGRGNFPDRFSARQFPNYSSELNVNALLLGDSALYLCASSPGTSGSSYNEQFFGPGTRLTVL.

DNA for the CDR3: TGTGCCAGCAGCGACAGGGGGCCTTATAATTCACCCCTCCACTTT. Protein: CASSDRGPYNSPLHF. The rearrangement joins TRBV27 to TRBJ1-6, with TRBD1 identical over 10 bases. Per the germline V gene, CDR1 is MNHEY and CDR2 is SMNVEV (reference sequence). The CDR3 extends over 15 amino acids. With 6 bases clipped from V and 4 bases from J, the junction kept 3 bases outside the gene matches.

V usage is TRBV27 and J usage is TRBJ2-2, with TRBD1 matching over 7 bases. This CDR3 has 14 residues. Germline V lookup: CDR1 MNHEY, CDR2 SMNVEV (reference sequence). J was trimmed by 9 bases and V by 8 bases; bases with no gene match: 12. The CDR3 DNA follows: TGTGCCAGCGGACTCATACAGGGGACAAGGGAGCTGTTTTTT. Translated: CASGLIQGTRELFF.

The CDR3 protein is CASSLEGRLSGPPDTQYF. Written as DNA, the CDR3 is TGTGCCAGCAGCTTAGAGGGGAGGCTATCCGGTCCCCCAGATACGCAGTATTTT. The chain employs TRBV7-9 and TRBJ2-3, with D perhaps TRBD2 (6 bases). The CDR3 loop spans 18 amino acids. In germline, CDR1 is SEHNR, CDR2 FQNEAQ (reference sequence). The germline V and J ends were trimmed by 1 base and 4 bases, with 21 bases remaining between them. The full variable domain, rest sourced from reference TRBV7-9 and TRBJ2-3, is DTGVSQNPRHKITKRGQNVTFRCDPISEHNRLYWYRQTLGQGPEFLTYFQNEAQLEKSRLLSDRFSAERPKGSFSTLEIQRTEQGDSAMYLCASSLEGRLSGPPDTQYFGPGTRLTVL.

The chain employs TRBV20-1 and TRBJ1-5; D gene ambiguous. Germline CDR1 reads DFQATT; CDR2 reads SNEGSKA (reference sequence). The CDR3 contains 13 residues. V was clipped by 3 bases and J by 2 bases, with 8 bases between them. In DNA, the CDR3 is TGCAGTGCTAGTGAGGGAGGCAATCAGCCCCAGCATTTT. It translates to CSASEGGNQPQHF.

The chain combines TRBV12-3 or TRBV12-4 with TRBJ1-1; D may be TRBD1 (5 bases). Trimming removed 6 bases at V and 2 bases at J, with 10 bases between. The CDR3 consists of 13 residues. The CDR3 protein is CASRGEGNTEAFF. CDR3 DNA: TGTGCCAGCAGGGGGGAGGGAAACACTGAAGCTTTCTTT.

The chain uses TRBV9 and TRBJ2-1, with 7 nucleotides matching TRBD2. Germline V gives CDR1 SGDLS, CDR2 YYNGEE. The length of the CDR3 is 16 residues. V gave up 3 bases and J gave up 7 bases; unmatched junction bases: 13. Written as DNA, the CDR3 is TGTGCCAGCAGCGCCGCGACTAGCTGGTATGAGAATGAGCAGTTCTTC. Residues: CASSAATSWYENEQFF.